Presented here are 28 T cell receptor beta chains from one specimen sequenced in a study of control samples from healthy donors and cancer patients (dated by TCRdb to 2018 to 2021). Receptors were amplified or captured by the immunoSEQ multiplex PCR assay. TCRdb mirrors the immuneACCESS table, restricted to in-frame sequences. Some clones are absent from its copies; in checked studies, under half trace to an unresolved V gene, and the reason for the others is unknown. The sample table contains about 89,000 clones; only one count was recorded for roughly 86% of them. The ten largest account for roughly 20% of the sample. The sequenced sample consisted of blood. The origin of the receptors is a man in his thirties or forties in good health.

The gene calls are TRBV7-2 and TRBJ2-7, with D maybe TRBD2 (6 bases). CDR1 and CDR2 (germline): SGHTA, FQGNSA. Trimming pared 1 base from V and 2 bases from J, leaving 15 bases between. The CDR3 totals 16 residues. The CDR3 loop reads CASSLGTGTHTYEQYF. The DNA of the CDR3 is TGTGCCAGCAGCTTAGGCACCGGGACTCACACCTACGAGCAGTACTTC.

This clone was detected only once. Relative to the germline gene, one junction end is altered; a read error may explain this. The sample holds other DNA sequences that translate to the same CDR3. The J gene is TRBJ1-1, the V gene TRBV11-2; a weak D match, TRBD1 (6 bases). From germline, CDR1 is SGHAT and CDR2 FQNNGV. CDR3 size: 14 residues. Here the CDR3 DNA reads TGTGCCAGCAGCTTAGAAGGGGGACTCACTGAGGCTTTCTTT. Protein product: CASSLEGGLTEAFF. Full variable domain (outside the CDR3, taken from reference TRBV11-2 and TRBJ1-1): EAGVAQSPRYKIIEKRQSVAFWCNPISGHATLYWYQQILGQGPKLLIQFQNNGVVDDSQLPKDRFSAERLKGVDSTLKIQPAKLEDSAVYLCASSLEGGLTEAFFGQGTRLTVV.

The chain uses TRBV3-1 (or the pseudogene TRBV3-2) and TRBJ2-3, with 9 bases aligning to TRBD2. V lost 0 bases to trimming and J lost 5 bases; unmatched junction nucleotides: 6. Germline assignment: CDR1 LGHDT and CDR2 YNNKEL (reference sequence). The CDR3 has 16 amino acids. CDR3 sequence reads: CASSQDWAGGVDTQYF. As DNA, the CDR3 is TGTGCCAGCAGCCAAGATTGGGCGGGGGGGGTAGATACGCAGTATTTT.

The chain uses TRBV5-1 and TRBJ1-1; 9 positions agree with TRBD1. Looked up from germline, CDR1 is SGHRS and CDR2 is YFSETQ. CDR3 length: 16 residues. V lost 3 bases and J lost 1; bases outside the gene matches: 7. Written as DNA, the CDR3 is TGCGCCAGCAGCTCTCAAATGACAGGGGGGAACACTGAAGCTTTCTTT. This encodes CASSSQMTGGNTEAFF.

A note on this clone: Different DNA sequences within this sample yield the same CDR3. The chain joins TRBV12-3 or TRBV12-4 to TRBJ1-1; D not certain. V gave up 1 base and J gave up 5 bases, with 8 bases separating them. This CDR3 is built from 13 residues. This CDR3 is CASSLVGNTEAFF. CDR3 bases: TGTGCCAGCAGTTTAGTCGGAAATACTGAAGCTTTCTTT.

The table lists this clone with a few counts. The chain combines TRBV4-1 with TRBJ2-5; D gene ambiguous. The CDR3 is 16 residues long. Germline CDR1 is MGHRA and CDR2 is YSYEKL. V lost 0 bases, J lost 1 base, and 12 bases lay in between. CDR3 residues: CASSQEISMGQETQYF. The CDR3 region has the DNA TGCGCCAGCAGCCAAGAGATCAGTATGGGCCAAGAGACCCAGTACTTC.

The gene calls are TRBV2 and TRBJ1-5; 8 nucleotides agree with TRBD1. The CDR3 totals 14 residues. V shed 2 bases and J 5 bases; nucleotides not matched to a gene: 2. Per the germline V gene, CDR1 is SNHLY and CDR2 is FYNNEI. The CDR3 here is CASSERDRYQPQHF. The CDR3 DNA reads TGTGCCAGCAGTGAAAGGGACAGGTATCAGCCCCAGCATTTT.

The CDR3 sequence is CASSIDLRSDGYTF. CDR3 coding DNA: TGTGCCAGTAGTATAGATTTGAGGTCGGATGGCTACACCTTC. The J gene is TRBJ1-2, the V gene TRBV19; D uncertain. Per germline, CDR1 LNHDA and CDR2 SQIVND (reference sequence). The CDR3 runs 14 residues. Trimming took 0 bases from V and 6 from J, leaving 11 bases between them.

The rearrangement joins TRBV29-1 to TRBJ1-1; D uncertain. This CDR3 spans 11 amino acids. The germline V gene encodes CDR1 SQVTM and CDR2 ANQGSEA. Trimming pared 3 bases from V and 1 base from J, leaving 3 bases between. CDR3 amino acids: CSVEQNTEAFF. The CDR3 coding sequence is TGCAGCGTTGAGCAGAACACTGAAGCTTTCTTT.

The chain joins TRBV5-8 to TRBJ1-1; 8 bases match TRBD1. With V trimmed by 3 bases and J by 1 base, 5 bases remained unmatched. This CDR3 contains 15 residues. Germline V gives CDR1 SGHTS, CDR2 YDEGEE. CDR3 nucleotide sequence: TGTGCCAGCAGCTCGACAGGGGCCCAGAACACTGAAGCTTTCTTT. It yields the protein CASSSTGAQNTEAFF.

This clone appeared once. This chain joins TRBV5-6 and TRBJ2-3, with no clear D. The CDR3 runs to 13 residues. CDR1 SGHDT and CDR2 YYEEEE come from the germline V gene. Trimming cost V 1 base and J 3 bases, with 6 bases left between them. The chain's CDR3 is CASSLKGTDTQYF. CDR3 nucleotide sequence: TGTGCCAGCAGCTTGAAAGGGACAGATACGCAGTATTTT.

The rearrangement links TRBV11-2 to TRBJ1-1; no reliable D call. The CDR3 has 13 amino acids. In germline, CDR1 is SGHAT, CDR2 FQNNGV. Trimming stripped 7 bases from V and 5 bases from J, with 14 bases between. The CDR3 region is CASKWGGETEAFF. CDR3 DNA sequence: TGTGCCAGCAAATGGGGAGGAGAAACTGAAGCTTTCTTT. The full variable domain, completed using reference TRBV11-2 and TRBJ1-1, is EAGVAQSPRYKIIEKRQSVAFWCNPISGHATLYWYQQILGQGPKLLIQFQNNGVVDDSQLPKDRFSAERLKGVDSTLKIQPAKLEDSAVYLCASKWGGETEAFFGQGTRLTVV.

The chain joins TRBV19 to TRBJ1-1; TRBD1 is a possible D gene (5 bases). The V and J ends lost 1 base and 6 bases respectively, with 9 bases between them. This CDR3 is built from 13 residues. Germline CDR1 is LNHDA and CDR2 is SQIVND (reference sequence). The CDR3 bases are TGTGCCAGTAGTATAGTCGACAGCTCTGAAGCTTTCTTT. This sequence encodes CASSIVDSSEAFF.

This chain connects TRBV7-2 to TRBJ2-1; 7 bases map to TRBD1. Germline V gene data show CDR1 as SGHTA and CDR2 as FQGNSA. V lost 5 bases and J lost 3; bases outside the gene matches: 7. The CDR3 extends over 15 amino acids. CDR3 nucleotides: TGTGCCAGCAGCGCATATCGGACAGGCTACAATGAGCAGTTCTTC. This sequence encodes CASSAYRTGYNEQFF.

J is TRBJ1-1 and V is TRBV30; D unclear. The CDR3 runs 14 residues. V was trimmed by 3 bases and J by 6 bases, leaving 17 bases between them. Germline assignment: CDR1 GTSNPN and CDR2 SVGIG (reference sequence). In DNA, the CDR3 is TGTGCCTGGAGCCTACGGGTGGTGGCCCCTGAAGCTTTCTTT. Translation: CAWSLRVVAPEAFF.

V is TRBV13 and J is TRBJ2-1, with 7 bases fitting TRBD1. This CDR3 has 16 residues. Per germline, CDR1 PRHDT and CDR2 FYEKMQ (reference sequence). J was trimmed by 10 bases and V by 4 bases; bases with no gene match: 16. The chain's CDR3 is CASSSSDRESWWEQFF. CDR3 DNA sequence: TGTGCCAGCAGCTCAAGCGACAGGGAAAGCTGGTGGGAGCAGTTCTTC.

The chain employs TRBV6-5 and TRBJ1-1; 11 bases agree with TRBD1. V lost 2 bases, J lost 4 bases, and 3 bases stayed unmatched. The CDR3 has 15 residues. The V gene's germline CDR1 is MNHEY and CDR2 SVGAGI. CDR3: CASSYGTGGSTEAFF. The CDR3 DNA reads as TGTGCCAGCAGTTACGGGACAGGGGGGAGCACTGAAGCTTTCTTT.

The V and J genes are TRBV9 and TRBJ2-3; unclear D gene. The ends were cut back, 2 bases at V and 2 bases at J, with 12 bases in the middle. CDR3 length equals 15 residues. The germline CDR1 and CDR2 sequences are SGDLS and YYNGEE. CDR3 sequence reads: CASSVGIAYTDTQYF. The CDR3 nucleotides read TGTGCCAGCAGCGTGGGTATAGCCTACACAGATACGCAGTATTTT.

V and J are TRBV24-1 and TRBJ2-7; unclear D gene. Trimming shortened V by 6 bases and J by 0 bases, and 11 bases separated the two germline ends. The CDR3 runs to 14 residues. Germline V gives CDR1 KGHDR, CDR2 SFDVKD. CDR3 in DNA: TGTGCCACCAGTAAAAGGTGGAGCTCCTACGAGCAGTACGTC. Its translation: CATSKRWSSYEQYV.

As for this clone: This same CDR3 is encoded by further DNA sequences in the sample. V usage is TRBV18 and J usage is TRBJ2-2, with TRBD1 as a possible D gene (6 bases). There are 14 residues in the CDR3. Germline V gene sequence: CDR1 KGHSH, CDR2 LQKENI. Trimming left V 6 bases short and J 1 base short, with 9 bases between. Here the CDR3 DNA reads TGTGCCAGCTCCCCGGGACAGAACACCGGGGAGCTGTTTTTT. This translates into CASSPGQNTGELFF.

The chain employs TRBV11-2 and TRBJ1-2, with D uncertain. The CDR3 has 12 amino acids. Germline values: CDR1 SGHAT, CDR2 FQNNGV. V dropped 6 bases and J dropped 0 bases, with 5 bases sitting between them. CDR3 nucleotides: TGTGCCAGCAGTTACTCTAACTATGGCTACACCTTC. Its protein is CASSYSNYGYTF.

In DNA form, the CDR3 reads TGTGCCAGCAGTTACTCGACAGGGGCTTACAATGAGCAGTTCTTC. Its protein is CASSYSTGAYNEQFF. V usage is TRBV6-5 and J usage is TRBJ2-1; TRBD1 aligns across 8 bases. Germline V lookup: CDR1 MNHEY, CDR2 SVGAGI. V trimming: 0 bases; J trimming: 4 bases; junction bases outside the gene matches: 2. This CDR3 is 15 amino acids long.

This clone was seen more than once but under ten times. The gene calls are TRBV5-1 and TRBJ1-2; 7 bases fit TRBD1. Losses at the gene ends were 4 bases for V and 3 bases for J; bases not matched to a gene: 12. Germline V gene data show CDR1 as SGHRS and CDR2 as YFSETQ. This CDR3 contains 16 residues. DNA of the CDR3: TGCGCCAGCAGCGTAGGGACAGAGGGGCCTGACTATGGCTACACCTTC. Protein sequence: CASSVGTEGPDYGYTF. Drawing the rest from reference TRBV5-1 and TRBJ1-2, the complete variable domain is KAGVTQTPRYLIKTRGQQVTLSCSPISGHRSVSWYQQTPGQGLQFLFEYFSETQRNKGNFPGRFSGRQFSNSRSEMNVSTLELGDSALYLCASSVGTEGPDYGYTFGSGTRLTVV.

To note about this clone: Other DNA sequences of this sample code for an identical CDR3. The CDR3 reads CASKLSGNTIYF. The CDR3 DNA reads TGTGCCAGCAAGCTCTCTGGAAACACCATATATTTT. This sequence joins TRBV12-3 or TRBV12-4 and TRBJ1-3; D is uncertain. With 7 bases removed from V and 0 bases from J, the gap between germline ends came to 4 bases. The length of the CDR3 is 12 residues.

This clone was seen a few times. The rearrangement joins TRBV25-1 to TRBJ1-1; D is uncertain. Deletions cut 4 bases from V and 1 base from J, with 7 bases between. CDR3 size: 13 residues. Germline CDR1 MGHDK, CDR2 SYGVNS. CDR3 coding DNA: TGTGCCAGCAGTGTGAGAGAGAACACTGAAGCTTTCTTT. Residues: CASSVRENTEAFF. Based on the CDR3 plus reference TRBV25-1 and TRBJ1-1, the full variable domain is EADIYQTPRYLVIGTGKKITLECSQTMGHDKMYWYQQDPGMELHLIHYSYGVNSTEKGDLSSESTVSRIRTEHFPLTLESARPSHTSQYLCASSVRENTEAFFGQGTRLTVV.

The chain employs TRBV24-1 and TRBJ2-1, with no clear D. Per the germline V gene, CDR1 is KGHDR and CDR2 is SFDVKD. V gave up 5 bases and J gave up 5 bases, with 12 bases separating them. The CDR3 sequence is 14 residues long. Here the CDR3 DNA reads TGTGCCACCAGTGGAAAGAGCAGCAACAATGAGCAGTTCTTC. This encodes CATSGKSSNNEQFF.

The chain has TRBV3-1 (or the pseudogene TRBV3-2) and TRBJ2-1; 7 bases fit TRBD1. Germline loops: CDR1 LGHDT, CDR2 YNNKEL (reference sequence). There are 15 residues in the CDR3. V lost 3 bases to trimming and J lost 6 bases; unmatched junction nucleotides: 8. The CDR3 sequence is CASSHEGAMGNEQFF. CDR3 bases: TGTGCCAGCAGCCACGAGGGGGCCATGGGCAATGAGCAGTTCTTC.

The chain is built from TRBV10-1 and TRBJ1-6; D might be TRBD1 (6 bases). CDR3 length: 14 amino acids. Trimming shortened V by 8 bases and J by 6 bases, and 14 bases separated the two germline ends. In germline, CDR1 is WNHNN, CDR2 SYGVQD (reference sequence). CDR3 in amino acids: CASCPGTTNSPLHF. The CDR3 nucleotides are TGCGCCAGCTGTCCCGGGACAACTAATTCACCCCTCCACTTT.